The source of this T cell receptor (beta chain) is a study of blood T cells in healthy people across ages. Details on this clonotype: Its antigen is not known.

Using a J-beta primer mix together with a sample-barcoded 5' primer, a second PCR was run for about 6 to 12 cycles. Each CDR3 protein gets one entry after TCRdb re-called the 5' RACE reads with MiXCR. The profile shows over 1,500,000 distinct CDR3 sequences, 49% of them singletons. Healthy Caucasian individuals from Russia aged about 6 to 90 served as donors. This CDR3 region has 13 residues. Germline V gene sequence: CDR1 SQVTM, CDR2 ANQGSEA. Germline trimming cut 8 bases from V and 4 bases from J; bases unmatched to any gene: 7. Study-wide results and caveats: Significant beta diversity loss was already apparent by age approximately 38, declining roughly linearly. Unknown CMV status may confound age-related changes in expanded clones.

Sequenced sample: blood. The rearrangement joins TRBV29-1 to TRBJ2-5, with 10 nucleotides matching TRBD1. This receptor was obtained from a woman in her forties in good health. The CDR3 nucleotides are TGCAGCACTCGGACAGGGGGGGGAGAGACCCAGTACTTC. Its translation: CSTRTGGGETQYF.